Following are 13 T cell receptor beta chains from one sample sequenced in a study of shared clonotypes between healthy human individuals. Assay used: immunoSEQ multiplex PCR; TCRdb lists only in-frame clones, some missing. The profile shows 600,000 to 800,000 clones, around 70% of them singletons. The sample taken for sequencing was memory CD4+ T cells sorted from blood. Described subset: CD45RA-negative fraction. The receptors stem from a woman aged 25 to 39 in good health.

The rearrangement links TRBV27 to TRBJ2-1; 12 positions agree with TRBD2. Looked up from germline, CDR1 is MNHEY and CDR2 is SMNVEV (reference sequence). The V and J ends lost 5 bases and 9 bases, in that order; junction bases with no gene match: 14. This CDR3 region has 17 residues. CDR3 in DNA: TGTGCCAGCAGTCCGCAACTGACTAGCGGGAGATGGAGTGAGCAGTTCTTC. The encoded protein is CASSPQLTSGRWSEQFF.

This clone was picked up a small number of times. This rearrangement joins TRBV18 to TRBJ2-2, with unresolved D. The CDR3 runs to 16 residues. Germline CDR1 is KGHSH and CDR2 is LQKENI. Trimming removed 2 bases at V and 6 bases at J, with 16 bases between. The CDR3 reads CASSPMAPSGAGELFF. CDR3 coding DNA: TGTGCCAGCTCACCAATGGCCCCTTCGGGCGCCGGGGAGCTGTTTTTT.

This clone appeared a few times. The chain recombines TRBV19 with TRBJ1-5, with 7 bases that match TRBD1. Germline trimming cut 6 bases from V and 10 bases from J; bases unmatched to any gene: 6. Germline assignment: CDR1 LNHDA and CDR2 SQIVND (reference sequence). The CDR3 is 12 residues long. The CDR3 DNA sequence: TGTGCCAGTAGAGACAGGGAACCACCCCAGCATTTT. Its translation is CASRDREPPQHF.

This clone came up many times. This CDR3 is CASSFGQLDTGELFF. Here the CDR3 DNA reads TGTGCCAGCAGCTTTGGGCAGCTAGACACCGGGGAGCTGTTTTTT. The gene calls are TRBV7-2 and TRBJ2-2, with D unresolved. The CDR3 covers 15 residues. The germline CDR1 and CDR2 sequences are SGHTA and FQGNSA. V was shortened by 3 bases and J by 3 bases, with 11 bases between the two germline ends.

The sample holds one count of this clone. V usage is TRBV2 and J usage is TRBJ2-7, with D possibly TRBD2 on 6 matching bases. V was shortened by 3 bases and J by 5 bases, with 14 bases between the two germline ends. CDR3 length equals 14 residues. Looked up from germline, CDR1 is SNHLY and CDR2 is FYNNEI. This chain's CDR3 is CASSDDPSVHEQYF. DNA of the CDR3: TGTGCCAGCAGTGACGACCCTAGCGTCCACGAGCAGTACTTC. Complete variable domain (other parts from reference TRBV2 and TRBJ2-7): EPEVTQTPSHQVTQMGQEVILRCVPISNHLYFYWYRQILGQKVEFLVSFYNNEISEKSEIFDDQFSVERPDGSNFTLKIRSTKLEDSAMYFCASSDDPSVHEQYFGPGTRLTVT.

The sample holds a few counts of this clone. The CDR3 nucleotides are TGTGCCAGCAGTTACAGGGCTGCGGACACTGAAGCTTTCTTT. Translated: CASSYRAADTEAFF. This chain joins TRBV6-5 and TRBJ1-1; no clear D gene. The V gene lost 2 bases and the J gene lost 3 bases, with 10 bases spanning the gap. The V gene's germline CDR1 is MNHEY and CDR2 SVGAGI. The CDR3 loop spans 14 amino acids.

The chain uses TRBV15 and TRBJ2-1, with D possibly being TRBD2 (6 bases). CDR1 is LNHNV and CDR2 is YYDKDF in the germline V gene (reference sequence). V lost 0 bases and J lost 16, with 16 bases in between. This CDR3 is 13 amino acids long. The CDR3 DNA is TGTGCCACCAGCAGAGATTTGGGGGGAGTTGTTTTCTTC. It yields the protein CATSRDLGGVVFF.

This clone was detected ten times or more. The genes are TRBV6-5 and TRBJ2-7; 7 nucleotides align to TRBD2. The CDR3 contains 16 residues. Per the germline V gene, CDR1 is MNHEY and CDR2 is SVGAGI. J lost 6 bases, V lost 0 bases, and 11 bases had no gene match. The CDR3 DNA sequence: TGTGCCAGCAGTTACTCCGCCGCGGGAGCGGGTTCCGAGCAGTACTTC. As protein: CASSYSAAGAGSEQYF.

The rearrangement uses TRBV29-1 and TRBJ1-4, with unresolved D. Trimming removed 1 base from V and 8 bases from J, with 14 bases in between. CDR3 length equals 14 residues. Germline V lookup: CDR1 SQVTM, CDR2 ANQGSEA. DNA of the CDR3: TGCAGCGTTGAAGGGATCTCCTCGGGGGAAAAACTGTTTTTT. The encoded protein is CSVEGISSGEKLFF.

This clone came up many times. This same CDR3 is encoded by further DNA sequences in the sample. The gene calls are TRBV14 and TRBJ1-1; a possible D gene is TRBD1 (6 bases). V was cut by 1 base and J by 2 bases, with 11 bases left in between. CDR3 length: 15 residues. Germline CDR1 and CDR2: SGHDN and FVKESK. The DNA for the CDR3 is TGTGCCAGCAGCCAAGTGGCAGGGGCTAACACTGAAGCTTTCTTT. It encodes CASSQVAGANTEAFF.

The chain recombines TRBV29-1 with TRBJ2-1; tentative D call: TRBD2 (7 bases). The germline V and J ends were trimmed by 7 bases and 13 bases, with 32 bases remaining between them. The CDR3 has 16 amino acids. Germline-derived CDR1 and CDR2 are SQVTM and ANQGSEA. In DNA form, the CDR3 reads TGCAGCGGGGTGCTGGAGGGGGAGGGCCTGGTATTTGACCAGTTCTTC. Residues: CSGVLEGEGLVFDQFF.

This chain links TRBV27 with TRBJ2-1; D remains ambiguous. V lost 5 bases and J 6 bases, leaving 11 bases between the germline ends. Looked up from germline, CDR1 is MNHEY and CDR2 is SMNVEV (reference sequence). This CDR3 is built from 13 residues. The CDR3 loop reads CASSNTILNEQFF. CDR3 sequence (DNA): TGTGCCAGCAGTAACACCATCCTCAATGAGCAGTTCTTC.

Points on this clone: Other nucleotide sequences from this sample produce the same CDR3. The chain has TRBV19 and TRBJ2-7, with D tentatively TRBD1 (6 bases). The germline V and J ends were trimmed by 6 bases and 2 bases, with 11 bases remaining between them. Germline V lookup: CDR1 LNHDA, CDR2 SQIVND (reference sequence). The CDR3 covers 13 residues. In DNA form, the CDR3 reads TGTGCCAGTAGCCCGACAGGACCCTACGAGCAGTACTTC. Protein sequence: CASSPTGPYEQYF.